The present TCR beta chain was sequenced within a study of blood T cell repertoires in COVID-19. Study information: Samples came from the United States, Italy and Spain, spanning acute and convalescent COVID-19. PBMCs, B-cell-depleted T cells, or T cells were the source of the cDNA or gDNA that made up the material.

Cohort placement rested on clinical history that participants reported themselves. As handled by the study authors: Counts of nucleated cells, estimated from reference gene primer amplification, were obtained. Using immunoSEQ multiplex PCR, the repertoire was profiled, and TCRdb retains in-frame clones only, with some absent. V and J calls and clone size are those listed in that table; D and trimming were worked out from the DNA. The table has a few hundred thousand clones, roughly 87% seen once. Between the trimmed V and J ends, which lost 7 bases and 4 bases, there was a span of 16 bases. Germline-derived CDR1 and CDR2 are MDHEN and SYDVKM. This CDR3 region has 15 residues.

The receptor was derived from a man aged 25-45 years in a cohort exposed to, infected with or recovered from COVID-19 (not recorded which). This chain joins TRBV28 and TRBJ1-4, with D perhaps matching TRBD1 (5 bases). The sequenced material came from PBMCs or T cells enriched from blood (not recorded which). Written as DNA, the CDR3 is TGTGCCAGCACCTCACCCACAGGCTTTAATGAAAAACTGTTTTTT. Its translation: CASTSPTGFNEKLFF.